The clone carrying this TCR beta chain turned up a few times. The source of the sample is a study of response to subunit inactivated influenza vaccine. MiXCR, run by TCRdb on the RT-PCR reads, gives a single entry per CDR3 protein. The sample contains 600,000 to 700,000 distinct CDR3 sequences, less than 15% of which appear only once. The clonotype comes from a man between 50 and 59 years old who received an inactivated influenza vaccine. The specimen comprised PBMCs from blood, sampled roughly 15 days before vaccination.

The chain's CDR3 is CASSTAGQGESSGANVLTF. The DNA of the CDR3 is TGTGCCAGCAGTACCGCGGGGCAGGGGGAATCCTCTGGGGCCAACGTCCTGACTTTC. V is TRBV28 and J is TRBJ2-6, with a possible D match to TRBD1 (7 bases). Germline lookup yields CDR1 MDHEN and CDR2 SYDVKM. This CDR3 has 19 amino acids. Trimming stripped 5 bases from V and 0 bases from J, with 20 bases between.